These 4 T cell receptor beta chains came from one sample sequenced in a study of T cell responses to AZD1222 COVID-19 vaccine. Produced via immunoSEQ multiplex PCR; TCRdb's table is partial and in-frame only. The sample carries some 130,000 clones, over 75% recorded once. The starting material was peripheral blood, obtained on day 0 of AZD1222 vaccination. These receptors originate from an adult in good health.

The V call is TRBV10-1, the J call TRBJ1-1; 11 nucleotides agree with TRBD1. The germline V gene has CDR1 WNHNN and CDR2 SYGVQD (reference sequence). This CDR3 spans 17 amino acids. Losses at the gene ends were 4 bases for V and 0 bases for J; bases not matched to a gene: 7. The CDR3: CASSADRGPGMNTEAFF. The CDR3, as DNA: TGCGCCAGCAGTGCGGACAGGGGGCCCGGCATGAACACTGAAGCTTTCTTT.

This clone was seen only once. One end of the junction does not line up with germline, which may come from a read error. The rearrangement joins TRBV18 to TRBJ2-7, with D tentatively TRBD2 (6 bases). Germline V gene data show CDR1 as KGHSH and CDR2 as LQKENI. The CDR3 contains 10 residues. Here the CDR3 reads CASSAWTTDF. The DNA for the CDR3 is TGTGCCAGCTCGGCGTGGACTACCGACTTC.

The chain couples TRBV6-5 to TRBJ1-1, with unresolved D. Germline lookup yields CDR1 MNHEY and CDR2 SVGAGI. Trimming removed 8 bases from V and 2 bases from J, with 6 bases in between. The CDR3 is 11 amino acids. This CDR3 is CASGENTEAFF. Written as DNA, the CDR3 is TGTGCCAGCGGGGAAAACACTGAAGCTTTCTTT.

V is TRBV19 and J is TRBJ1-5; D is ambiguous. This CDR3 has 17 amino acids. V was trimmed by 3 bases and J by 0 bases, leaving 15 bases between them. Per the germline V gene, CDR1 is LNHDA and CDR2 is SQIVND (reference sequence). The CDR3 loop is CASSILSAPYSNQPQHF. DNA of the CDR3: TGTGCCAGTAGTATTCTCTCGGCACCTTATAGCAATCAGCCCCAGCATTTT.